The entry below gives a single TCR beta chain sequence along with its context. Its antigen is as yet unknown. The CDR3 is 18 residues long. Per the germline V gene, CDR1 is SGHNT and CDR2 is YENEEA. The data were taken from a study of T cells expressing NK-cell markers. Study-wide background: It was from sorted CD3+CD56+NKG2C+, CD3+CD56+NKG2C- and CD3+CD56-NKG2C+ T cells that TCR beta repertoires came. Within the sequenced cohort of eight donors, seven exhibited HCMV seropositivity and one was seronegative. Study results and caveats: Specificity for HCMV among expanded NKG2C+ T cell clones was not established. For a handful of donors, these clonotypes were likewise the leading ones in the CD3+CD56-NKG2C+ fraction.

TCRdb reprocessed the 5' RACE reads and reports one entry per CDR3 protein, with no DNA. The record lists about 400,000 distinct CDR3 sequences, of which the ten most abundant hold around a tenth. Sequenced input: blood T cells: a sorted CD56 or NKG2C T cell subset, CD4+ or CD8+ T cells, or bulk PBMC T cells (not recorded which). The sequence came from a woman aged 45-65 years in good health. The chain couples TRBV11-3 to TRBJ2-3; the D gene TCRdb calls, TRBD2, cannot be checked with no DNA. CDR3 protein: CASSLVVRGTLGTDTQYF.